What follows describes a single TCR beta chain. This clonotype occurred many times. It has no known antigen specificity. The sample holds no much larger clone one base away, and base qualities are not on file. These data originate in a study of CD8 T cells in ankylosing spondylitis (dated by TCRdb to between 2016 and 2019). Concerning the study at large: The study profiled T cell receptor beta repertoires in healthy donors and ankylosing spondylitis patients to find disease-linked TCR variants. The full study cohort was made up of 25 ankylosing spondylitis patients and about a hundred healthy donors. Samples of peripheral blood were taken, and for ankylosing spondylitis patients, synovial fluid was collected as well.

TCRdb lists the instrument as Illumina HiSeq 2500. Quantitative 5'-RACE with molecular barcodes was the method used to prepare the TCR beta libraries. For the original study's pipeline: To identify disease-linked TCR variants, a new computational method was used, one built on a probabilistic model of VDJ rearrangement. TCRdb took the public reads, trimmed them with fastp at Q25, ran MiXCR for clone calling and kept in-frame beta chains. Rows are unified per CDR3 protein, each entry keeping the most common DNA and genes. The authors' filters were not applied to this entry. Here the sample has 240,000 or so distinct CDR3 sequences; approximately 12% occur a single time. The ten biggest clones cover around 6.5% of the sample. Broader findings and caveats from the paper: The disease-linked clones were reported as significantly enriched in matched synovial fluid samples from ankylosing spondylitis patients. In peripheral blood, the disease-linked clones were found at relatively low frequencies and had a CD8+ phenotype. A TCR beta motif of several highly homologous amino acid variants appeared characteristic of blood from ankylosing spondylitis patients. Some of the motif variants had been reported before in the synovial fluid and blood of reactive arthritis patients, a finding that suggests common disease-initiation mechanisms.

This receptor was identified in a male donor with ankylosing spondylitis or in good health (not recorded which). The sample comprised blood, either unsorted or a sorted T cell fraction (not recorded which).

The CDR3 reads CSASSDQPQHF. The DNA sequence follows: TGCAGTGCTAGCTCAGATCAGCCCCAGCATTTT. The sequence joins TRBV20-1 to TRBJ1-5, with the D gene uncertain. V is pared back by 3 bases and J by 5 bases, with 5 bases lying between the germline termini. The CDR1 and CDR2 encoded by the germline V gene (reference sequence) are DFQATT and SNEGSKA. The CDR3 spans 11 residues, from the cysteine through the phenylalanine. The DNA shown is the 33-base CDR3, in frame from base 1.